This passage covers 9 T cell receptor beta chains from one sample sequenced in a study of cytomegalovirus exposure and HLA in healthy donors. This PCR relied on a set of 60 Vbeta primers and 13 Jbeta primers. Some clones are missing from TCRdb's copy, which holds only in-frame ones; the method was immunoSEQ multiplex PCR. The sample has under 150,000 clones; just over 75% are singletons. The sequenced material came from PBMCs. Source of these receptors: a woman between 50 and 59 years old in good health and CMV-seronegative.

This chain links TRBV4-1 with TRBJ1-2; D might be TRBD1 (5 bases). V was shortened by 2 bases and J by 4 bases, with 20 bases between the two germline ends. From germline, CDR1 is MGHRA and CDR2 YSYEKL. This CDR3 contains 17 residues. The CDR3: CASSQNPEFSGGYGYTF. In nucleotides, the CDR3 is TGCGCCAGCAGCCAAAACCCCGAGTTCTCCGGGGGCTATGGCTACACCTTC.

In this sample, this clone turned up once. CDR3 residues: CASSPHRLAFSSYNEQFF. The CDR3 coding sequence is TGTGCCAGCAGCCCGCACCGACTAGCGTTCAGCTCCTACAATGAGCAGTTCTTC. The rearrangement links TRBV7-8 to TRBJ2-1, with 8 bases aligning to TRBD2. Looked up from germline, CDR1 is SGHVS and CDR2 is FQNEAQ. V trimming: 5 bases; J trimming: 0 bases; junction bases outside the gene matches: 12. This CDR3 is 18 amino acids long.

This clone was found once. One end of the junction is discordant with germline, which a read error may explain. The J gene is TRBJ2-2, the V gene TRBV7-9; a weak D match, TRBD2 (5 bases). This CDR3 is 16 amino acids long. CDR1 is SEHNR and CDR2 is FQNEAQ in the germline V gene (reference sequence). Here the CDR3 reads CASSLASLVGPGELFF. Here the CDR3 DNA reads TGTGCCAGCAGCCTAGCATCGTTAGTTGGTCCCGGGGAGCTGTTTTTT. The full variable domain, its missing parts supplied by reference TRBV7-9 and TRBJ2-2, is DTGVSQNPRHKITKRGQNVTFRCDPISEHNRLYWYRQTLGQGPEFLTYFQNEAQLEKSRLLSDRFSAERPKGSFSTLEIQRTEQGDSAMYLCASSLASLVGPGELFFGEGSRLTVL.

Turning to this clone: One end of the junction varies from germline; a read error may be responsible. The genes are TRBV11-2 and TRBJ2-7; D is perhaps TRBD2 (6 bases). The V gene's germline CDR1 is SGHAT and CDR2 FQNNGV. This CDR3 region has 12 residues. The CDR3 spells CASSRLEHEQYF. Here the CDR3 DNA reads TGTGCTAGCAGCCGACTAGAACACGAGCAGTACTTC.

This clone was picked up a small number of times. The chain employs TRBV6-6 and TRBJ2-1; TRBD2 agrees at 8 bases. Per germline, CDR1 MNHNY and CDR2 SVGAGI (reference sequence). This CDR3 has 14 amino acids. V was clipped by 6 bases and J by 2 bases; unmatched bases: 3. The CDR3 DNA reads as TGTGCCAGCAGGACGGGGGGGACCTACAATGAGCAGTTCTTC. This encodes CASRTGGTYNEQFF.

This sequence joins TRBV30 and TRBJ2-3; D may be TRBD2 (5 bases). This CDR3 has 14 residues. Germline CDR1 reads GTSNPN; CDR2 reads SVGIG (reference sequence). V lost 1 base and J lost 3, with 11 bases in between. The CDR3 nucleotides read TGTGCCTGGAGTGGGATAGCGTCGACAGATACGCAGTATTTT. Translating it yields CAWSGIASTDTQYF.

The chain uses TRBV5-6 and TRBJ2-1, with 14 bases fitting TRBD2. Trimming at V came to 4 bases and at J to 8 bases, leaving 8 bases not matched to a gene. CDR3 length: 16 residues. Germline V lookup: CDR1 SGHDT, CDR2 YYEEEE. The DNA of the CDR3 is TGTGCCAGCAGCACCTTGACTAGCGGGAGGGCAGATGAGCAGTTCTTC. Encoded protein: CASSTLTSGRADEQFF.

This chain uses TRBV27 with TRBJ2-3; 7 nucleotides match TRBD1. Trimming removed 6 bases from V and 8 bases from J; junction bases left unmatched: 11. There are 14 residues in the CDR3. From germline, CDR1 is MNHEY and CDR2 SMNVEV (reference sequence). CDR3 nucleotide sequence: TGTGCCAGCAGCCCCGGACAGGAACAAACTACGCAGTATTTT. It yields the protein CASSPGQEQTTQYF.

The chain combines TRBV27 with TRBJ2-7, with D possibly TRBD2 on 5 matching bases. CDR1 is MNHEY and CDR2 is SMNVEV in the germline V gene (reference sequence). V lost 3 bases to trimming and J lost 6 bases, with 27 bases between them. The CDR3 length is 18 residues. The chain's CDR3 is CASSFSGTKGSNGLEQYF. The CDR3 DNA sequence: TGTGCCAGCAGTTTTTCCGGTACAAAAGGGAGTAACGGGCTCGAGCAGTACTTC.